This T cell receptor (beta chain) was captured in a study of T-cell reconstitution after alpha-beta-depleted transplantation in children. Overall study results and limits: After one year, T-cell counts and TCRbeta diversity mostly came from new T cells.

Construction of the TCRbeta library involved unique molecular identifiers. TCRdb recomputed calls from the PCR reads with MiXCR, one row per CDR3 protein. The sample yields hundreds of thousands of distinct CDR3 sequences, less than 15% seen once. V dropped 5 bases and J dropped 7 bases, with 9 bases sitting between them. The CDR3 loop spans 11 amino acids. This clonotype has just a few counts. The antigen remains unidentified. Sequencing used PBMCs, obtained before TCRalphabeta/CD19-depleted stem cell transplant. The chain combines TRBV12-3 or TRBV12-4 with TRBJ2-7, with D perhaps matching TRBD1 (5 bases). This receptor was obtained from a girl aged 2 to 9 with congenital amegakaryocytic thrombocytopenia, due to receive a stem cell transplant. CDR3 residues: CASSHQGEQYF. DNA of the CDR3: TGTGCCAGCAGTCACCAGGGAGAGCAGTACTTC.